Sequencing of this T cell receptor (beta chain) was carried out in a study of a mutant IDH1 vaccine in newly diagnosed glioma. Looking at the study overall: Vaccination was launched 4-6 weeks after radiotherapy alone, or with temozolomide cycles.

Note on this clone: As yet, its antigen is unknown.

Measured with immunoSEQ multiplex PCR; TCRdb has only the in-frame clones, and not every one. The data show approximately 60,000 clones, roughly nine tenths seen once. Time point indicated: week 35, safety follow-up. All doses held 300 ug of mutant IDH1 20-mer peptide, with topical imiquimod. The patients received vaccinations eight times, in weeks 1, 3, 5, 7, 11, 15, 19 and 23. Patients carried new grade 3 or 4 IDH1-mutant astrocytomas lacking nuclear ATRX. This CDR3 spans 13 amino acids. V gave up 4 bases and J gave up 3 bases; unmatched junction bases: 2. Germline CDR1 is LNHDA and CDR2 is SQIVND (reference sequence).

The TCR sequence derives from a man in his forties with glioma. The starting material was PBMCs, obtained from a glioma patient whose treatment included an IDH1 peptide vaccine. This chain joins TRBV19 and TRBJ2-7; 8 bases align to TRBD1. The CDR3 spells CASSSGQGYEQYF. The DNA for the CDR3 is TGTGCCAGTAGTAGCGGACAGGGCTACGAGCAGTACTTC. Looking up the rest from reference TRBV19 and TRBJ2-7 gives the full variable domain: DGGITQSPKYLFRKEGQNVTLSCEQNLNHDAMYWYRQDPGQGLRLIYYSQIVNDFQKGDIAEGYSVSREKKESFPLTVTSAQKNPTAFYLCASSSGQGYEQYFGPGTRLTVT.